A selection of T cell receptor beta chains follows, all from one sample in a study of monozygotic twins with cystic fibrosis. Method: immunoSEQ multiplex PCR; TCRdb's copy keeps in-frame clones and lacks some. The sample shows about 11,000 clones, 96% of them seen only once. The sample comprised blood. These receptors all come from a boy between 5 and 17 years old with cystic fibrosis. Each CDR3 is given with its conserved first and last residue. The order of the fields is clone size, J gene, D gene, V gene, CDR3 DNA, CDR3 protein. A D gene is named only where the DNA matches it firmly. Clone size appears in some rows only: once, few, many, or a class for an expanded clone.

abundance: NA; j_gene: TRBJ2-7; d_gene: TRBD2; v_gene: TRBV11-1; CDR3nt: TGTGCCAGCAGCTTAACTAGCGGGACCCACGAGCAGTACTTC; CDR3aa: CASSLTSGTHEQYF
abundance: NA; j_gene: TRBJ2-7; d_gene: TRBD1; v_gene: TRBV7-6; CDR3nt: TGTGCCAGCAGCTTAGGGACAGGGGCCTACGAGCAGTACTTC; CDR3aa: CASSLGTGAYEQYF
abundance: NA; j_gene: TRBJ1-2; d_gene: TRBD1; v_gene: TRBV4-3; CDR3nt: TGCGCCAGCAGCCCCGGCGGGGGACAGGACTATGGCTACACCTTC; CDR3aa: CASSPGGGQDYGYTF
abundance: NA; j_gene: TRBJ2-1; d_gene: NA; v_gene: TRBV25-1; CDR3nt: TGTGCCAGCAGTGATTTTAGACAGGGACTATACAATGAGCAGTTCTTC; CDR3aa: CASSDFRQGLYNEQFF
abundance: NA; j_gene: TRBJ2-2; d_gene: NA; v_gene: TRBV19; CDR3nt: TGTGCCAGTAGTATGGGCCTCGGCAGCGCCAACACCGGGGAGCTGTTTTTT; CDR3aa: CASSMGLGSANTGELFF
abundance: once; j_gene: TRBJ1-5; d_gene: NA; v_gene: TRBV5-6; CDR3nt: TGTGCCAGCAGCTTGGCGGGGAATCAGCCCCAGCATTTT; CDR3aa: CASSLAGNQPQHF
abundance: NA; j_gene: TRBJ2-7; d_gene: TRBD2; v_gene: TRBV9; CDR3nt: TGTGCCAGCAGCCATACCGCGGGGGAGGGACTCTACGAGCAGTACTTC; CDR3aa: CASSHTAGEGLYEQYF
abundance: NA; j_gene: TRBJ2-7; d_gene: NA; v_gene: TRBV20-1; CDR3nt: TGCAGTGCTAGGGGCCCATACGAGCAGTACTTC; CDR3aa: CSARGPYEQYF
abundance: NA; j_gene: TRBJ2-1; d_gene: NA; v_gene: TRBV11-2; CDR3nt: TGTGCCAGCAGCTTAGGGGCTTACAATGAGCAGTTCTTC; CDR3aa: CASSLGAYNEQFF
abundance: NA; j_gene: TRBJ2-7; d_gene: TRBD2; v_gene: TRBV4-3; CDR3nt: TGCGCCAGCAGCCCCATGCTGCCTGGGACTAGCGGCGCCTACGAGCAGTACTTC; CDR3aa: CASSPMLPGTSGAYEQYF